The rows below give T cell receptor beta chains drawn from one sample of a study of Graves' ophthalmopathy and Graves' hyperthyroidism. In TCRdb, the multiplex PCR reads were re-called with MiXCR into one record per CDR3 protein. The table records about 620,000 distinct CDR3 sequences, about 24% of them present only once. The sequencing sample was made of peripheral blood. The origin of the receptors is a woman aged 18-29 years with stable Graves' hyperthyroidism. Some clones in this sample may be carry-over from other donors' samples. Both conserved end residues are part of each CDR3. Fields, in order: D gene, V gene, J gene, clone size, CDR3 protein, CDR3 DNA. The D gene is left open where the match is weak. Clone sizes are given selectively: once, few, many, or a class where the clone is expanded.

TRBD1	TRBV7-2	TRBJ1-1	many	CASSLGQVQTEAFF	TGTGCCAGCAGCCTTGGACAGGTTCAGACTGAAGCTTTCTTT
.	TRBV12-3/TRBV12-4	TRBJ2-7	many	CASSLSGREFYEQYF	TGTGCCAGCAGTTTATCCGGCAGGGAATTCTACGAGCAGTACTTC
.	TRBV5-6	TRBJ2-5	.	CASSVEPGLRETQYF	TGTGCCAGCAGCGTCGAACCGGGACTGCGGGAGACCCAGTACTTC
.	TRBV7-3	TRBJ1-1	.	CASSGGAANTEAFF	TGTGCCAGCAGCGGGGGGGCCGCGAACACTGAAGCTTTCTTT
TRBD2	TRBV20-1	TRBJ2-2	.	CSARPADSGDTGELFF	TGCAGTGCGCGCCCAGCCGATAGCGGGGACACCGGGGAGCTGTTTTTT
TRBD2	TRBV12-3/TRBV12-4	TRBJ2-2	many	CASSLGGLAGTNTGELFF	TGTGCCAGCAGTTTAGGGGGACTAGCGGGGACGAACACCGGGGAGCTGTTTTTT
.	TRBV12-3/TRBV12-4	TRBJ1-2	many	CASTQQGFGYTF	TGTGCCAGCACTCAACAGGGATTTGGCTACACCTTC
TRBD1	TRBV6-1	TRBJ1-2	.	CASSEGQLGTGYGYTF	TGTGCCAGCAGTGAAGGCCAATTGGGGACAGGGTATGGCTACACCTTC
TRBD1	TRBV12-3/TRBV12-4	TRBJ1-5	many	CASSSRQGVGQPQHF	TGTGCCAGCAGTTCACGACAGGGGGTAGGCCAGCCCCAGCATTTT
TRBD1	TRBV25-1	TRBJ2-5	many	CASSESPGQGRETQYF	TGTGCCAGCAGTGAATCCCCCGGACAGGGGAGGGAGACCCAGTACTTC
TRBD1	TRBV28	TRBJ1-2	.	CASSIWDSQSNYGYTF	TGTGCCAGCAGTATCTGGGACAGTCAATCTAACTATGGCTACACCTTC
TRBD2	TRBV11-1	TRBJ2-5	many	CASSFLSGGIPYQETQYF	TGTGCCAGCAGCTTCCTTAGCGGGGGGATCCCGTACCAAGAGACCCAGTACTTC
TRBD1	TRBV6-2/TRBV6-3	TRBJ1-5	many	CASSKTGGDNQPQHF	TGTGCCAGCAGCAAGACAGGGGGCGACAATCAGCCCCAGCATTTT
TRBD1	TRBV12-3/TRBV12-4	TRBJ1-6	.	CASSPVSTGPNSPLHF	TGTGCCAGCAGTCCGGTTTCGACAGGGCCTAATTCACCCCTCCACTTT
.	TRBV6-5	TRBJ2-5	few	CASSYGSSVNSKETQYF	TGTGCCAGCAGTTACGGTTCTAGCGTCAACTCCAAAGAGACCCAGTACTTC
.	TRBV20-1	TRBJ1-5	many	CSANPDSLSDQPQHF	TGCAGTGCTAACCCGGACAGCCTTTCCGATCAGCCCCAGCATTTT
.	TRBV6-1	TRBJ1-1	many	CASSDSWNTEAFF	TGTGCCAGCAGTGACAGCTGGAACACTGAAGCTTTCTTT
.	TRBV12-3/TRBV12-4	TRBJ1-2	few	CASSTWDRPLYYGYTF	TGTGCCAGCAGTACGTGGGACCGCCCGCTTTACTATGGCTACACCTTC
.	TRBV20-1	TRBJ2-5	many	CSASPGPEETQYF	TGCAGTGCTTCTCCGGGCCCCGAGGAGACCCAGTACTTC
TRBD2	TRBV19	TRBJ2-5	many	CASRDIAGEETQYF	TGTGCCAGTAGGGATATAGCGGGAGAAGAGACCCAGTACTTC
.	TRBV20-1	TRBJ2-5	many	CSAQAGLETQYF	TGCAGTGCCCAGGCAGGGTTAGAGACCCAGTACTTC
.	TRBV27	TRBJ1-5	.	CASPPSGSTSGNQPQHF	TGTGCCAGCCCCCCCTCCGGGTCAACTTCAGGCAATCAGCCCCAGCATTTT
.	TRBV27	TRBJ2-7	many	CASSPLGGRTYEQYF	TGTGCCAGCAGCCCTTTGGGGGGGCGAACCTACGAGCAGTACTTC
.	TRBV6-2/TRBV6-3	TRBJ2-7	many	CASTSRGPYEQYF	TGTGCCAGCACGAGCAGGGGTCCCTACGAGCAGTACTTC
.	TRBV12-3/TRBV12-4	TRBJ1-5	.	CASSRQVLGQPQHF	TGTGCCAGCAGTCGACAGGTTCTAGGTCAGCCCCAGCATTTT
TRBD1	TRBV2	TRBJ1-2	few	CASSVGGQSYTF	TGTGCCAGCAGTGTAGGGGGACAGAGCTACACCTTC
.	TRBV7-2	TRBJ1-1	.	CASSLRQDLEAFF	TGTGCCAGCAGCTTAAGACAGGACCTTGAAGCTTTCTTT
.	TRBV30	TRBJ2-3	.	CAWRRQGLGADTQYF	TGTGCCTGGAGGAGGCAGGGTTTGGGTGCAGATACGCAGTATTTT
.	TRBV7-9	TRBJ1-2	many	CASSLPPSGARHGYTF	TGTGCCAGCAGCTTACCTCCTTCGGGGGCTCGACATGGCTACACCTTC
.	TRBV7-2	TRBJ2-5	many	CASSLQQTQYF	TGTGCCAGCAGCTTGCAGCAGACCCAGTACTTC
.	TRBV6-5	TRBJ2-7	.	CASSYSPVLEQYF	TGTGCCAGCAGTTACAGCCCCGTTTTGGAGCAGTACTTC
TRBD1	TRBV12-3/TRBV12-4	TRBJ2-7	few	CASSPRTGGFQQYF	TGTGCCAGCAGTCCCCGGACAGGGGGGTTCCAGCAGTACTTC
.	TRBV12-3/TRBV12-4	TRBJ1-2	many	CASAEDREGYGYTF	TGTGCCAGCGCGGAAGATAGGGAAGGCTATGGCTACACCTTC
TRBD1	TRBV2	TRBJ1-2	many	CASSARGQGDDGYTF	TGTGCCAGCAGTGCCAGGGGACAGGGGGACGACGGCTACACCTTC
TRBD1	TRBV24-1	TRBJ1-5	many	CATSDWTGTGGQPQHF	TGTGCCACCAGTGATTGGACCGGGACAGGGGGACAGCCCCAGCATTTT
TRBD1	TRBV5-1	TRBJ2-7	many	CASSSHDRDEQYF	TGCGCCAGCAGCTCACATGACAGGGACGAGCAGTACTTC
TRBD2	TRBV9	TRBJ2-2	many	CASSVDASGTVLTGELFF	TGTGCCAGCAGCGTAGATGCTAGCGGGACCGTTCTCACCGGGGAGCTGTTTTTT
.	TRBV12-3/TRBV12-4	TRBJ1-1	.	CASSYDSDTEAFF	TGTGCCAGCAGTTACGACTCGGACACTGAAGCTTTCTTT
TRBD1	TRBV12-3/TRBV12-4	TRBJ1-5	.	CASIGDRRDQPQHF	TGTGCCAGCATCGGGGACAGAAGGGACCAGCCCCAGCATTTT
.	TRBV4-1	TRBJ1-5	many	CASSPYSTDSNQPQHF	TGCGCCAGCAGCCCCTACAGCACAGATAGCAATCAGCCCCAGCATTTT
.	TRBV15	TRBJ2-5	many	CATSRPGGYPQETQYF	TGTGCCACCAGCAGACCCGGCGGGTATCCCCAAGAGACCCAGTACTTC
TRBD2	TRBV29-1	TRBJ2-5	many	CSVDWAGGETQYF	TGCAGCGTTGATTGGGCGGGAGGAGAGACCCAGTACTTC
.	TRBV6-5	TRBJ1-1	.	CASSYLSGGEAFF	TGTGCCAGCAGTTACCTATCGGGCGGTGAAGCTTTCTTT
.	TRBV6-1	TRBJ1-5	.	CASSEGTRSGSNQPQHF	TGTGCCAGCAGTGAAGGGACAAGGAGTGGGAGCAATCAGCCCCAGCATTTT
.	TRBV4-1	TRBJ2-7	many	CASSQVAGSYEQYF	TGCGCCAGCAGCCAAGTGGCGGGGTCCTACGAGCAGTACTTC